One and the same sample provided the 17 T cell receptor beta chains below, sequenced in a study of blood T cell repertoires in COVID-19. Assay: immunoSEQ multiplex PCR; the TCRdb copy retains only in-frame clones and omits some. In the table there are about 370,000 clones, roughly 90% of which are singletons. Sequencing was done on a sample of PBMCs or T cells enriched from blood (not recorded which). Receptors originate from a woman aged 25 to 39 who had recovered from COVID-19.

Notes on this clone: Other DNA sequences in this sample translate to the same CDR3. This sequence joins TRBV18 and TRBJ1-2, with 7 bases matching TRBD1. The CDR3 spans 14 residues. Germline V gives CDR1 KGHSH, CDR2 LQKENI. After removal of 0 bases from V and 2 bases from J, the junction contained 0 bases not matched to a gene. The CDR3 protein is CASSPPGQNYGYTF. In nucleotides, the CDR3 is TGTGCCAGCTCACCACCGGGACAGAACTATGGCTACACCTTC.

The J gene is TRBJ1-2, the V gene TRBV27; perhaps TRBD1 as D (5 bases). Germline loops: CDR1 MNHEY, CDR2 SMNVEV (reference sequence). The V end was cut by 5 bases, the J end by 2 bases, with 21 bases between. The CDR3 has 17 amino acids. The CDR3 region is CASSPVGGSPFNYGYTF. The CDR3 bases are TGTGCCAGCAGTCCCGTTGGGGGGAGTCCCTTCAACTATGGCTACACCTTC.

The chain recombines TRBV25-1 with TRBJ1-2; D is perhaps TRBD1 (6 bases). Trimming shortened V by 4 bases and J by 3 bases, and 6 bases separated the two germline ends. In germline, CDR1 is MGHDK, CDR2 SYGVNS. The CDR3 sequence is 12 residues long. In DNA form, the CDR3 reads TGTGCCAGCAGTGGGGGGCACTATGGCTACACCTTC. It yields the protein CASSGGHYGYTF.

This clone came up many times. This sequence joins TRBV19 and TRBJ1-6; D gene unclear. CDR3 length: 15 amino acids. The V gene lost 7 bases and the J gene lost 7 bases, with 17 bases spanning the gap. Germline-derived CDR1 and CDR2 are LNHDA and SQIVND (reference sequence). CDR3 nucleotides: TGTGCCAGTAACACCGGGCCCGGGAGGAATTCACCCCTCCACTTT. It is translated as CASNTGPGRNSPLHF.

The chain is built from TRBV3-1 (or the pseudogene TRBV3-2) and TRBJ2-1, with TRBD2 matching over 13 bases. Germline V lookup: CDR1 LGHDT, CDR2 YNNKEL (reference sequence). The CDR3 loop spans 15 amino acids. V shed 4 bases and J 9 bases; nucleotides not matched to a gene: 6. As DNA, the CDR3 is TGTGCCAGCAGCCCCCGACTAGCGGGGGGAAGTGAGCAGTTCTTC. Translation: CASSPRLAGGSEQFF.

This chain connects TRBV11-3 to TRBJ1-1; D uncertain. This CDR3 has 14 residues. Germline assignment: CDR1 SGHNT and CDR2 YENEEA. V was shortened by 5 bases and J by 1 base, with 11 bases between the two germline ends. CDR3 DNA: TGTGCCAGCAGCCCCCGAGACACGAACACTGAAGCTTTCTTT. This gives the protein CASSPRDTNTEAFF.

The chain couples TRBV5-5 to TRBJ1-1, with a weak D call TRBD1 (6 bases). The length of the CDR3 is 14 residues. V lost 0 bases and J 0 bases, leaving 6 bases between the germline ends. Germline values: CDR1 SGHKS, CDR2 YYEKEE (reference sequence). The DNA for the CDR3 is TGTGCCAGCAGCTTGGGGACAGTGAACACTGAAGCTTTCTTT. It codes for CASSLGTVNTEAFF.

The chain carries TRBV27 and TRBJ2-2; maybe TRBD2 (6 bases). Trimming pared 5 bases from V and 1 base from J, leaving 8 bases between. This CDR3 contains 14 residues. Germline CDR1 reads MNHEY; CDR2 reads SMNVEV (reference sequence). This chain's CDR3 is CASSRRENTGELFF. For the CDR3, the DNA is TGTGCCAGCAGTCGGCGGGAGAACACCGGGGAGCTGTTTTTT.

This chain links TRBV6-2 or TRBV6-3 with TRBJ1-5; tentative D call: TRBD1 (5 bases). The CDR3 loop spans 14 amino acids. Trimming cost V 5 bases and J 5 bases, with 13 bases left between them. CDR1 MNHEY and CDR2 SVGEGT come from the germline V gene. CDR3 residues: CASSLTAIYQPQHF. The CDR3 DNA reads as TGTGCCAGCAGTCTGACAGCCATTTATCAGCCCCAGCATTTT.

The CDR3 DNA is TGTGCCATACTGGAGGGGGCTGTAACTGAAGCTTTCTTT. Residues: CAILEGAVTEAFF. The rearrangement links TRBV28 to TRBJ1-1; 7 bases are a match to TRBD1. Unmatched junction bases numbered 10, after V lost 10 bases and J lost 5 bases. Looked up from germline, CDR1 is MDHEN and CDR2 is SYDVKM. This CDR3 spans 13 amino acids.

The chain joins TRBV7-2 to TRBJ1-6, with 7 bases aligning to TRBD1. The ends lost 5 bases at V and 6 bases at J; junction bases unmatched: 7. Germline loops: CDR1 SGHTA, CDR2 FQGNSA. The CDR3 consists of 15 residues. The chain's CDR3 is CASSPKQGPNSPLHF. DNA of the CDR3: TGTGCCAGCAGCCCCAAACAGGGGCCTAATTCACCCCTCCACTTT.

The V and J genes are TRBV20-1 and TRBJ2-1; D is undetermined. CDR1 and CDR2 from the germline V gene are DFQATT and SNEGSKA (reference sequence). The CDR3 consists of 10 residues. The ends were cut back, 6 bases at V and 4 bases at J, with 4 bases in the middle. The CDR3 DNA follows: TGCAGTGCGCGATACAATGAGCAGTTCTTC. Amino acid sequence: CSARYNEQFF.

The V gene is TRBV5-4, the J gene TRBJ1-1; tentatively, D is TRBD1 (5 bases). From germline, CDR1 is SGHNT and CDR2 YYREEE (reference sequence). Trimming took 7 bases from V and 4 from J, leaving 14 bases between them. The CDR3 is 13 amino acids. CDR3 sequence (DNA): TGTGCCAGCGCCCTCGGGGGTTTCACTGAAGCTTTCTTT. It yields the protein CASALGGFTEAFF.

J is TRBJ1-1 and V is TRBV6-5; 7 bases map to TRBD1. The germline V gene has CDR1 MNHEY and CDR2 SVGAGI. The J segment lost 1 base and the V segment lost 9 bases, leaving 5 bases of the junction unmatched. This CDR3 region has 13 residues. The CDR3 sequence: CASSGQQNTEAFF. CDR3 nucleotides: TGTGCCAGTTCGGGACAGCAGAACACTGAAGCTTTCTTT.

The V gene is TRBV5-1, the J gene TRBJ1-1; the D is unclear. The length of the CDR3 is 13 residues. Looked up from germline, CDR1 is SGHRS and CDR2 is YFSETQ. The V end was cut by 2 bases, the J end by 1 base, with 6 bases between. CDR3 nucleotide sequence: TGCGCCAGCAGCTTAGAGGGGAACACTGAAGCTTTCTTT. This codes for CASSLEGNTEAFF.

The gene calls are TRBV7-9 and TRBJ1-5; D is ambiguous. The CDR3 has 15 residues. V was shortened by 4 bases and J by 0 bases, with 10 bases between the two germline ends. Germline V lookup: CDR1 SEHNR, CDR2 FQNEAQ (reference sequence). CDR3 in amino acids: CASSSTGNSNQPQHF. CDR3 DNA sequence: TGTGCCAGCAGCTCGACTGGAAATAGCAATCAGCCCCAGCATTTT.

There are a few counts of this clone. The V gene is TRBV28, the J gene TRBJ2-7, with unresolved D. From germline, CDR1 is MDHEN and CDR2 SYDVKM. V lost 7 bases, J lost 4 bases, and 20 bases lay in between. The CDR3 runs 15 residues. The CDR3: CASNPAQIYTYEQYF. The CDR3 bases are TGTGCCAGCAACCCGGCACAGATCTATACATACGAGCAGTACTTC.